This T cell receptor (beta chain) was profiled in a study of CD8+CD57+ T cells in acquired aplastic anemia. About the research overall: Average DNA yield from sorted CD4+ and CD8+ cells was around 3 ug. CD4+ reads averaged roughly 9.9 million in healthy donors.

The CDR3 is 16 residues long. V gave up 1 base and J gave up 0 bases, with 12 bases separating them. In germline, CDR1 is LNHNV, CDR2 YYDKDF (reference sequence). Points from the study as a whole: Comparison of patients with controls identified roughly 27 shared CD8+ CDR3 sequences. In CD8+ cells, Simpson's diversity showed no significant difference between patients and controls.

The TCR beta profiling, which covered VDJ combination and CDR3 sequence, was carried out using genomic DNA as the template. Via MiXCR, TCRdb re-called the reads, giving one row per CDR3 protein. Of 40,000 or so distinct CDR3 sequences listed, 76% are singletons. As regards this clonotype: Its antigen remains unidentified.

Sequencing used sorted CD4+, CD8+, or CD8+CD57+ T cells (not recorded which) from PBMCs. This receptor was obtained from a human donor in good health, serving as a control. The chain uses TRBV15 and TRBJ1-1; maybe TRBD1 (5 bases). The CDR3 region has the DNA TGTGCCACCAGCAGAGGGGGGGGACGGATGAACACTGAAGCTTTCTTT. The encoded protein is CATSRGGGRMNTEAFF.